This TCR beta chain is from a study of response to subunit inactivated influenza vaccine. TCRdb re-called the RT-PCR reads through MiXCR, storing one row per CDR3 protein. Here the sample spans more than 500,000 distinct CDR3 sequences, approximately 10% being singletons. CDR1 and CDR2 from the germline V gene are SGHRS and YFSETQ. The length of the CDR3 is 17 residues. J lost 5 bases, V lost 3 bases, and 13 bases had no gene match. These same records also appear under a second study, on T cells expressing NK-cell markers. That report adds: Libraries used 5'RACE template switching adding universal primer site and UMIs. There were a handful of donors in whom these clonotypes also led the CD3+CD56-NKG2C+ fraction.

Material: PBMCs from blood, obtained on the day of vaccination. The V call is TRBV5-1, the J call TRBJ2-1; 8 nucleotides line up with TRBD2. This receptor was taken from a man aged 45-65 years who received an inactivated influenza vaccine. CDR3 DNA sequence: TGCGCCAGCAGCTCTTCTACGGCTAGCGGGCCGGACAATGAGCAGTTCTTC. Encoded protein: CASSSSTASGPDNEQFF.